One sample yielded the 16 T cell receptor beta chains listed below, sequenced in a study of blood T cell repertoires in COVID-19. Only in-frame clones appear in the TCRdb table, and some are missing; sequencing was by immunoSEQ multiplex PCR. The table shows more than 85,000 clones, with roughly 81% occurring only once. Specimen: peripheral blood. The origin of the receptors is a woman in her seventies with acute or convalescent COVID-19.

CDR3 protein: CAISDGETQYF. The CDR3 DNA sequence: TGTGCCATCAGTGACGGAGAGACCCAGTACTTC. The chain is built from TRBV10-3 and TRBJ2-5, with D hard to call. The CDR3 is made up of 11 amino acids. V was clipped by 3 bases and J by 4 bases, with 3 bases between them. Germline CDR1 is ENHRY and CDR2 is SYGVKD.

This chain's CDR3 is CASSFPSGSGDTQYF. In DNA form, the CDR3 reads TGTGCCAGCAGCTTCCCTAGCGGGAGCGGAGATACGCAGTATTTT. The chain is built from TRBV5-6 and TRBJ2-3, with 10 bases that match TRBD2. V lost 2 bases and J lost 5; bases outside the gene matches: 5. The CDR3 totals 15 residues. Germline lookup yields CDR1 SGHDT and CDR2 YYEEEE.

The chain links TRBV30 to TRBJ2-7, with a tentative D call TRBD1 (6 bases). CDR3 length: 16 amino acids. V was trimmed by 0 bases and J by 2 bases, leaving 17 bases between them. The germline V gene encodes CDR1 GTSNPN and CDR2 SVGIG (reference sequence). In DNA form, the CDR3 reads TGTGCCTGGAGTGTACCTTCGGCAGGGGTCGCCTACGAGCAGTACTTC. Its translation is CAWSVPSAGVAYEQYF.

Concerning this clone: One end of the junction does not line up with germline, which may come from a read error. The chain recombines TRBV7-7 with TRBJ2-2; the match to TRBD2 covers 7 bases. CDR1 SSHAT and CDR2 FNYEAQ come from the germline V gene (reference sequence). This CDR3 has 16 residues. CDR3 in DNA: TGTGCTAGCAGCTTAGATCGAGCGGGAAACACCGGGGAGCTGTTTTTT. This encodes CASSLDRAGNTGELFF. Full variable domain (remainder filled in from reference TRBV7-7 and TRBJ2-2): GAGVSQSPRYKVTKRGQDVTLRCDPISSHATLYWYQQALGQGPEFLTYFNYEAQPDKSGLPSDRFSAERPEGSISTLTIQRTEQRDSAMYRCASSLDRAGNTGELFFGEGSRLTVL.

CDR3 amino acids: CAWSTGSIYTF. The CDR3 region has the DNA TGTGCCTGGAGTACAGGTTCTATTTACACCTTC. The chain joins TRBV30 to TRBJ1-2; D perhaps matches TRBD1 (5 bases). CDR3 length: 11 amino acids. Germline CDR1 GTSNPN, CDR2 SVGIG (reference sequence). The V end lost 2 bases, the J end lost 11 bases, and 12 bases lay between the germline ends.

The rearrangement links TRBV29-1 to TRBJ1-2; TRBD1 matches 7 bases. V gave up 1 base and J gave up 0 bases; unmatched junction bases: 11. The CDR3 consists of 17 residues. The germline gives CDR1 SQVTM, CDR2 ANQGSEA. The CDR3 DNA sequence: TGCAGCGTTGAAGGAATCCGGGACAGACCCACTAACTATGGCTACACCTTC. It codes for CSVEGIRDRPTNYGYTF. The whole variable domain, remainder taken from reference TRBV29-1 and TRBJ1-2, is SAVISQKPSRDICQRGTSLTIQCQVDSQVTMMFWYRQQPGQSLTLIATANQGSEATYESGFVIDKFPISRPNLTFSTLTVSNMSPEDSSIYLCSVEGIRDRPTNYGYTFGSGTRLTVV.

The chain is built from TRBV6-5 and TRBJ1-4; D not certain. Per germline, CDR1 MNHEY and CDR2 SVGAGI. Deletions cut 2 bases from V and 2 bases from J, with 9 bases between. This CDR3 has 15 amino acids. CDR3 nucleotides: TGTGCCAGCAGTTACAACAGTCAGACTAATGAAAAACTGTTTTTT. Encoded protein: CASSYNSQTNEKLFF.

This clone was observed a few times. The CDR3 region is CATSDLGGETQYF. The DNA for the CDR3 is TGTGCCACCAGTGATCTAGGTGGCGAGACCCAGTACTTC. The chain has TRBV24-1 and TRBJ2-5; D uncertain. V was clipped by 3 bases and J by 5 bases, with 9 bases between them. Germline lookup yields CDR1 KGHDR and CDR2 SFDVKD. The CDR3 is 13 residues long.

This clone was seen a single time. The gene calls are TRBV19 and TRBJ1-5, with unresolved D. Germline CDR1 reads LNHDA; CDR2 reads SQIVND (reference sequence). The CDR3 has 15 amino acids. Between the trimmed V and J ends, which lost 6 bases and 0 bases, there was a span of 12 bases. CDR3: CASREWGASNQPQHF. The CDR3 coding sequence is TGTGCCAGTAGGGAATGGGGAGCTAGCAATCAGCCCCAGCATTTT. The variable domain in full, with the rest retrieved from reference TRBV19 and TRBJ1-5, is DGGITQSPKYLFRKEGQNVTLSCEQNLNHDAMYWYRQDPGQGLRLIYYSQIVNDFQKGDIAEGYSVSREKKESFPLTVTSAQKNPTAFYLCASREWGASNQPQHFGDGTRLSIL.

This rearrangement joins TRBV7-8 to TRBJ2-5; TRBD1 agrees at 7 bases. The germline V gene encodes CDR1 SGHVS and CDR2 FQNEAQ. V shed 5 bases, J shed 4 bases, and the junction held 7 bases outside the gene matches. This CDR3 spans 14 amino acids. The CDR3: CASSIGQVRETQYF. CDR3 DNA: TGTGCCAGCAGCATCGGACAGGTCCGAGAGACCCAGTACTTC.

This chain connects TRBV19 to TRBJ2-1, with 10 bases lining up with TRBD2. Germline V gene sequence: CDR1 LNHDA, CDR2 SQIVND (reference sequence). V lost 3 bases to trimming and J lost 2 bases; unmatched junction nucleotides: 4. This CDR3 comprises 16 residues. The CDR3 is CASSIRAGGPYNEQFF. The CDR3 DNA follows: TGTGCCAGTAGTATTCGAGCGGGAGGGCCCTACAATGAGCAGTTCTTC. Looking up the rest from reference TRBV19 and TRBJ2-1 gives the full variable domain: DGGITQSPKYLFRKEGQNVTLSCEQNLNHDAMYWYRQDPGQGLRLIYYSQIVNDFQKGDIAEGYSVSREKKESFPLTVTSAQKNPTAFYLCASSIRAGGPYNEQFFGPGTRLTVL.

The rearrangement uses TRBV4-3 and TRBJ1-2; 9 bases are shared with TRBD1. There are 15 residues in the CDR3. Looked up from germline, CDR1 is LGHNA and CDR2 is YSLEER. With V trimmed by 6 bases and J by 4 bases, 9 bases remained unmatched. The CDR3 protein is CASRIGTGLAYGYTF. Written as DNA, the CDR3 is TGCGCCAGCAGGATCGGGACAGGGCTCGCCTATGGCTACACCTTC.

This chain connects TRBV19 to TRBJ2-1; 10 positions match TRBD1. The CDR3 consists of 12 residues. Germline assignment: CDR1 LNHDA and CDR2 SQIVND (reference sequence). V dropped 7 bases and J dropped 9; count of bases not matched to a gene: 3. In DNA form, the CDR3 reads TGTGCCAGTACGGGACAGGGGCCTGAGCAGTTCTTC. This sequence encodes CASTGQGPEQFF.

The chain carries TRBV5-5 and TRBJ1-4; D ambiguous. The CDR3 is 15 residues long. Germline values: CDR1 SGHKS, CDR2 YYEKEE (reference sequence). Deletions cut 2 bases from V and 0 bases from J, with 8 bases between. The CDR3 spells CASSFHYATNEKLFF. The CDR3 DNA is TGTGCCAGCAGCTTTCACTATGCAACTAATGAAAAACTGTTTTTT. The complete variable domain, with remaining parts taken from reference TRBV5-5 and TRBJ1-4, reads DAGVTQSPTHLIKTRGQQVTLRCSPISGHKSVSWYQQVLGQGPQFIFQYYEKEERGRGNFPDRFSARQFPNYSSELNVNALLLGDSALYLCASSFHYATNEKLFFGSGTQLSVL.

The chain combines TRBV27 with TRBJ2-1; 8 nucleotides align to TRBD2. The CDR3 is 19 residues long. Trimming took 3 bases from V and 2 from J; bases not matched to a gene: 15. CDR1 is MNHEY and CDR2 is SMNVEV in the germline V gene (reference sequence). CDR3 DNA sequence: TGTGCCAGCAGTTTCCTACTAGCGGACCCCGGAAGCCCCTACAATGAGCAGTTCTTC. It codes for CASSFLLADPGSPYNEQFF.

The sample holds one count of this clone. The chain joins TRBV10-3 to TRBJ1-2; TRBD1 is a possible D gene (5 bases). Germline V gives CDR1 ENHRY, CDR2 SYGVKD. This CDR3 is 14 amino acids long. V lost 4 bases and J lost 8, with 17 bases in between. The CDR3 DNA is TGTGCCATCAGTGGCTTGAGTCGGGGGAAGGGCTACACCTTC. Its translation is CAISGLSRGKGYTF.